This T cell receptor beta chain is drawn from a study of control samples from healthy donors and cancer patients. Clones were read by immunoSEQ multiplex PCR, and TCRdb kept only the in-frame ones, dropping some. The sample lists 260,000 or so clones, about 80% occurring once. The CDR3 covers 16 residues. Germline lookup yields CDR1 SGHRS and CDR2 YFSETQ. The ends lost 4 bases at V and 8 bases at J; junction bases unmatched: 13. The chain is built from TRBV5-1 and TRBJ1-2; 11 positions match TRBD1. This receptor was identified in a woman in her sixties or seventies with lung cancer. Sequencing was carried out using PBMCs. The CDR3 region has the DNA TGCGCCAGCAGCCTACAATCAGGACAGGGGGCCCGGGGCTACACCTTC. Protein: CASSLQSGQGARGYTF.